This T cell receptor (beta chain) was found in a study of T cell repertoires in cytomegalovirus infection. In TCRdb, the reads were re-called with MiXCR into one record per CDR3 protein. In the table there are about 830,000 distinct CDR3 sequences, roughly 33% of which are singletons. V lost 5 bases and J lost 4; bases outside the gene matches: 12. The CDR3 is 16 amino acids. Germline lookup yields CDR1 SGHAT and CDR2 FQNNGV. Details on this clonotype: Its specificity is not known.

This clonotype was obtained from a human donor in good health (CMV status not recorded). Some clones in this sample may be carry-over from other donors' samples. The rearrangement links TRBV11-2 to TRBJ2-3, with TRBD2 matching 7 bases. Sequenced material: cultured CD8+ T cells from PBMCs, taken from culture after CMV antigen stimulation. CDR3 loop: CASSPEVAGDPDTQYF. The CDR3 bases are TGTGCCAGCAGCCCTGAGGTGGCGGGGGACCCAGATACGCAGTATTTT.